The 13 T cell receptor beta chains below were found in one sample sequenced in a study of blood T cell repertoires in COVID-19. Produced via immunoSEQ multiplex PCR; TCRdb's table is partial and in-frame only. The table shows 250,000 to 350,000 clones, with roughly 83% occurring only once. The sample was peripheral blood. These receptors all come from a woman in her fifties or sixties with acute or convalescent COVID-19.

In this sample, this clone turned up once. The sample holds other DNA sequences that translate to the same CDR3. CDR3 sequence reads: CASSVGQGLNTEAFF. CDR3 bases: TGTGCCAGCAGCGTTGGGCAGGGGCTGAACACTGAAGCTTTCTTT. The chain employs TRBV9 and TRBJ1-1, with D perhaps matching TRBD1 (6 bases). This CDR3 is 15 amino acids long. Germline lookup yields CDR1 SGDLS and CDR2 YYNGEE. Trimming took off 2 bases at V and 0 bases at J, with 11 bases between the two ends. The whole variable domain, remainder taken from reference TRBV9 and TRBJ1-1, is DSGVTQTPKHLITATGQRVTLRCSPRSGDLSVYWYQQSLDQGLQFLIQYYNGEERAKGNILERFSAQQFPDLHSELNLSSLELGDSALYFCASSVGQGLNTEAFFGQGTRLTVV.

V usage is TRBV6-5 and J usage is TRBJ2-7, with 10 bases lining up with TRBD1. The CDR3 has 14 residues. The V segment lost 7 bases and the J segment 3 bases; nucleotides outside the gene matches: 6. Germline loops: CDR1 MNHEY, CDR2 SVGAGI. The CDR3 protein is CASIPDRGFYEQYF. The CDR3, as DNA: TGTGCCAGCATCCCGGACAGGGGGTTCTACGAGCAGTACTTC.

CDR3 sequence: CASSPWTGMNTEAFF. CDR3 bases: TGTGCCAGCAGTCCGTGGACAGGCATGAACACTGAAGCTTTCTTT. The chain recombines TRBV28 with TRBJ1-1; TRBD1 matches at 7 bases. The CDR3 has 15 amino acids. V shed 5 bases, J shed 0 bases, and the junction held 6 bases outside the gene matches. Germline V gene lookup returns CDR1 MDHEN and CDR2 SYDVKM. The full variable domain, in which reference TRBV28 and TRBJ1-1 provide the parts outside the CDR3, is DVKVTQSSRYLVKRTGEKVFLECVQDMDHENMFWYRQDPGLGLRLIYFSYDVKMKEKGDIPEGYSVSREKKERFSLILESASTNQTSMYLCASSPWTGMNTEAFFGQGTRLTVV.

The rearrangement links TRBV18 to TRBJ1-2; 7 bases agree with TRBD1. In germline, CDR1 is KGHSH, CDR2 LQKENI. Trimming took 3 bases from V and 6 from J; bases not matched to a gene: 7. This CDR3 has 14 residues. CDR3 nucleotide sequence: TGTGCCAGCTCACCCGCGACAGGGACGGATGGCTACACCTTC. This gives the protein CASSPATGTDGYTF.

The genes are TRBV5-4 and TRBJ2-1; the D gene is possibly TRBD1 (6 bases). The V gene's germline CDR1 is SGHNT and CDR2 YYREEE (reference sequence). The CDR3 sequence is 12 residues long. Deletions cut 1 base from V and 7 bases from J, with 6 bases between. The CDR3 DNA reads TGTGCCAGCAGCTTGCAGGGGAATGAGCAGTTCTTC. It codes for CASSLQGNEQFF.

Points on this clone: The junction and the germline gene differ at one end; a read error may be behind it. V usage is TRBV6-1 and J usage is TRBJ2-7, with D possibly TRBD2 on 6 matching bases. CDR1 and CDR2 from the germline V gene are MNHNS and SASEGT. This CDR3 is built from 15 residues. CDR3 sequence: CASSDGTPFSCEQYF. In nucleotides, the CDR3 is TGTGCCAGCAGTGACGGGACTCCATTCTCCTGCGAGCAGTACTTC.

J is TRBJ2-3 and V is TRBV11-3; D is possibly TRBD1 (5 bases). Germline-derived CDR1 and CDR2 are SGHNT and YENEEA. The CDR3 runs 16 residues. V dropped 1 base and J dropped 2 bases, with 13 bases sitting between them. This CDR3 reads CASSLGVAGSTDTQYF. The CDR3 region has the DNA TGTGCCAGCAGCTTAGGTGTAGCAGGGTCCACAGATACGCAGTATTTT.

This clone was detected only a few times. The V call is TRBV7-2, the J call TRBJ1-2; the D is unclear. The CDR3 totals 14 residues. The V gene's germline CDR1 is SGHTA and CDR2 FQGNSA. With 1 base removed from V and 2 bases from J, the gap between germline ends came to 8 bases. CDR3 nucleotides: TGTGCCAGCAGCTTAGGGGCAGTCAACTATGGCTACACCTTC. Translated, it gives CASSLGAVNYGYTF.

The rearrangement links TRBV2 to TRBJ1-6; 10 bases are shared with TRBD1. J was trimmed by 9 bases and V by 2 bases; bases with no gene match: 4. Germline CDR1 and CDR2: SNHLY and FYNNEI. CDR3 length equals 15 residues. The CDR3 region is CASSELGTGASPLHF. CDR3 sequence (DNA): TGTGCCAGCAGTGAATTAGGGACAGGGGCTTCACCCCTCCACTTT.

The V call is TRBV19, the J call TRBJ2-5; TRBD2 aligns across 11 bases. V lost 5 bases and J lost 4; bases outside the gene matches: 6. Germline V lookup: CDR1 LNHDA, CDR2 SQIVND (reference sequence). The CDR3 has 15 residues. The CDR3 sequence is CASSPTSGRGETQYF. The DNA of the CDR3 is TGTGCCAGTAGTCCCACTAGCGGGAGAGGAGAGACCCAGTACTTC.

This clone was found once. The rearrangement uses TRBV19 and TRBJ1-2; no definite D call. Trimming stripped 4 bases from V and 3 bases from J, with 6 bases between. Germline CDR1 and CDR2: LNHDA and SQIVND (reference sequence). This CDR3 is 12 amino acids long. CDR3 loop: CASSTPYYGYTF. The DNA of the CDR3 is TGTGCCAGTAGTACCCCCTACTATGGCTACACCTTC.

The V and J genes are TRBV28 and TRBJ2-6; the match to TRBD1 covers 9 bases. Looked up from germline, CDR1 is MDHEN and CDR2 is SYDVKM. J lost 3 bases, V lost 2 bases, and 5 bases had no gene match. CDR3 length: 17 residues. The CDR3 protein is CASSLVQGAVGANVLTF. CDR3 nucleotides: TGTGCCAGCAGTTTAGTACAGGGGGCGGTTGGGGCCAACGTCCTGACTTTC.

The chain uses TRBV28 and TRBJ1-2, with D hard to call. Trimming shortened V by 8 bases and J by 2 bases, and 12 bases separated the two germline ends. In germline, CDR1 is MDHEN, CDR2 SYDVKM. This CDR3 comprises 13 residues. The CDR3 here is CASQVGNNYGYTF. CDR3 in DNA: TGTGCCAGCCAGGTCGGGAACAACTATGGCTACACCTTC.